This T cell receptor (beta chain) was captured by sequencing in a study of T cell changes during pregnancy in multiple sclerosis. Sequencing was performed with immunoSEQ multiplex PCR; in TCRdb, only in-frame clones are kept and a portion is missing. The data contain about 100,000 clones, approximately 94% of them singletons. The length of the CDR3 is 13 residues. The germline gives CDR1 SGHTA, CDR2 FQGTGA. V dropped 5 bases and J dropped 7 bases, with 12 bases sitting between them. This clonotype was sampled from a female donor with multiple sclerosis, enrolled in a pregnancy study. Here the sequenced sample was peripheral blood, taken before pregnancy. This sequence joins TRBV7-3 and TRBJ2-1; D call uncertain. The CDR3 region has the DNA TGTGCCAGCAGCCTATCCTTGCTAAATGAGCAGTTCTTC. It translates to CASSLSLLNEQFF.